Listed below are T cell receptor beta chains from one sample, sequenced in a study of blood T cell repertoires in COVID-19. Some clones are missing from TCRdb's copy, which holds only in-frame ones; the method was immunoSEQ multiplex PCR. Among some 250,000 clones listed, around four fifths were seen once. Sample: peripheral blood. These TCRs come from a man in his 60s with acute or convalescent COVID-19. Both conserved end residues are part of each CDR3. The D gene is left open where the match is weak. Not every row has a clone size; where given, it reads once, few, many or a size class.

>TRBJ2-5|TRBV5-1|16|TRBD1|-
TGCGCCAGCAGCCCCGCCGGGACAGGGTTCGGGGAGACCCAGTACTTC
CASSPAGTGFGETQYF
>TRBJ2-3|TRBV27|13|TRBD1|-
TGTGCCAGCAGTTTACTAGGGGGCGGAACGCAGTATTTT
CASSLLGGGTQYF
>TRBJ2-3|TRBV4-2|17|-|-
TGTGCCAGCAGCCAAGCTAAGCGCCCCAGTCGGGCAGATACGCAGTATTTT
CASSQAKRPSRADTQYF
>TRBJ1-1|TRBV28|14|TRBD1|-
TGTGCCAGCACCGCCGGACAGGGTTGGACTGAAGCTTTCTTT
CASTAGQGWTEAFF
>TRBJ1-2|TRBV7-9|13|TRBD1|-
TGTGCCAGCAAAGTTTTAGGGACAGAGGGCTACACCTTC
CASKVLGTEGYTF
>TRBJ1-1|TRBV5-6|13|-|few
TGTGCCAGCAGCTTGAGAGTGAACACTGAAGCTTTCTTT
CASSLRVNTEAFF
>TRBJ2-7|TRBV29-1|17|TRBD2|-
TGCAGCGTTGAAGGGGCTAGCGGGGGGACCCAGACCTACGAGCAGTACTTC
CSVEGASGGTQTYEQYF
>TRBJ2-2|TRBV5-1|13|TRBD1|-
TGCGCCAGCAGCCTGACAGGGACCGGGGAGCTGTTTTTT
CASSLTGTGELFF
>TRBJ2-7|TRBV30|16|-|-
TGTGCCTGGAGTGTAGGCACAGGTCTAGGCTCCTACGAGCAGTACTTC
CAWSVGTGLGSYEQYF
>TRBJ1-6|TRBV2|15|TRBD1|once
TGTGCCAGCAGGGATCGGACAGGGATTAATTCACCCCTCCACTTT
CASRDRTGINSPLHF
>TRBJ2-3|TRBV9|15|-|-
TGTGCCAGCAGCGTAGTATCCGGGACTCAAGATACGCAGTATTTT
CASSVVSGTQDTQYF
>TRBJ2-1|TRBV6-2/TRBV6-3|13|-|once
TGTGCCAGCAGTAGGACAACCTACAATGAGCAGTTCTTC
CASSRTTYNEQFF
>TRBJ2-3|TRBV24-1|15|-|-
TGTGCCACCAGTGAACAGGGCACTGGCACAGATACGCAGTATTTT
CATSEQGTGTDTQYF
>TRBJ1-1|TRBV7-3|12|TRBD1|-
TGTGCCAGCAGCTTCGGACAGGGAGAGTCTTTCTTT
CASSFGQGESFF
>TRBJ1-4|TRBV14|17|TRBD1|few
TGTCAACAGGGGGTCAGGATTAATGTCGGCCCCTATGACGAGCTGTTTTTT
CQQGVRINVGPYDELFF